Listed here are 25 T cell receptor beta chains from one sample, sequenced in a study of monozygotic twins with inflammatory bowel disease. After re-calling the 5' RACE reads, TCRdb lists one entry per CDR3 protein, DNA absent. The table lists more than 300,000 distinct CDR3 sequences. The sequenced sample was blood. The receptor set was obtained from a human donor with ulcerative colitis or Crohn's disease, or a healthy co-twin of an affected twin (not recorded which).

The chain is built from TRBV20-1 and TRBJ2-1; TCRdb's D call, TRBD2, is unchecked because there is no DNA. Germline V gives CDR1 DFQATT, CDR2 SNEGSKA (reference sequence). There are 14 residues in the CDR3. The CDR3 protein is CSASRSGRINEQFF.

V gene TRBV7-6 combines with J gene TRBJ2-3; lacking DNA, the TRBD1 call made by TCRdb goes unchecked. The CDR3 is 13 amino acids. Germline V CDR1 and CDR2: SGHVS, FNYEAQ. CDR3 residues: CASSLGKGVTQYF.

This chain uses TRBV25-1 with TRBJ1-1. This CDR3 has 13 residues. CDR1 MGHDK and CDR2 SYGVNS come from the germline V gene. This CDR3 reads CASTWTENTEAFF.

CDR3 residues: CASSLVQGVSEQYF. The chain uses TRBV5-1 and TRBJ2-7; the D gene TCRdb calls, TRBD1, cannot be checked with no DNA. Per germline, CDR1 SGHRS and CDR2 YFSETQ. This CDR3 region has 14 residues.

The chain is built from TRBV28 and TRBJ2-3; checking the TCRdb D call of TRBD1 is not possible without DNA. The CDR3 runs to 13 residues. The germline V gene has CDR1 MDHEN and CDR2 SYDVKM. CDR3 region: CASFRGGIDTQYF.

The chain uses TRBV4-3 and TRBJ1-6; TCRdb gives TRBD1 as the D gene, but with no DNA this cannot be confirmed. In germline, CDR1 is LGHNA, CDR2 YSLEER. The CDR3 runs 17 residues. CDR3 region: CASSQDGTGGRNSPLHF.

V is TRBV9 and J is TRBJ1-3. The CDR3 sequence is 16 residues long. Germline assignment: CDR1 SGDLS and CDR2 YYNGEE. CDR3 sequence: CASSVGEDSSGNTIYF. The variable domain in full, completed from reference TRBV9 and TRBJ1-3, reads DSGVTQTPKHLITATGQRVTLRCSPRSGDLSVYWYQQSLDQGLQFLIQYYNGEERAKGNILERFSAQQFPDLHSELNLSSLELGDSALYFCASSVGEDSSGNTIYFGEGSWLTVV.

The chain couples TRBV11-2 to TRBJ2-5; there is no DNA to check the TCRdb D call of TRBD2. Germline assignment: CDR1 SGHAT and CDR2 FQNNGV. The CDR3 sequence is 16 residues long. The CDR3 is CASSFITSGAQETQYF.

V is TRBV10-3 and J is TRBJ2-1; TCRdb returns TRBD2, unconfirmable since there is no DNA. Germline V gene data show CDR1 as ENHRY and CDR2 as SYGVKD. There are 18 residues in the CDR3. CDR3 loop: CAISESNPSGLAYNEQFF.

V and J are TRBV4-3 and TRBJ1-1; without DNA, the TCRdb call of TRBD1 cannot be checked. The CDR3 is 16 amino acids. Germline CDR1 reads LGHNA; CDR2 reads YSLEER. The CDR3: CASSQGRGALGTEAFF.

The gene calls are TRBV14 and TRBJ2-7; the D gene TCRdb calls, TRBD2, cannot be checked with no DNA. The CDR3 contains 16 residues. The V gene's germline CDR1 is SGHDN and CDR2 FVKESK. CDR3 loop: CASSQDLTSGYYEQYF.

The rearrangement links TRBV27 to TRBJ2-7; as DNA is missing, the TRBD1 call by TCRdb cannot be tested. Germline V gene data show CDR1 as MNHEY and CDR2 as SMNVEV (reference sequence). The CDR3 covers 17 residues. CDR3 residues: CASSLSGQGARFYEQYF.

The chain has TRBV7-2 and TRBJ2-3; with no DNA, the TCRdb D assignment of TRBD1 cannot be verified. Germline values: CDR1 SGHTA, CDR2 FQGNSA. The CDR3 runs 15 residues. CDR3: CASSGGDYSTDTQYF.

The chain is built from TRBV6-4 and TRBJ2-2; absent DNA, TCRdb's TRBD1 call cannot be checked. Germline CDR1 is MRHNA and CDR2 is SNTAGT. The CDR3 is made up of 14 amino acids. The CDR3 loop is CASSEQAETGELFF.

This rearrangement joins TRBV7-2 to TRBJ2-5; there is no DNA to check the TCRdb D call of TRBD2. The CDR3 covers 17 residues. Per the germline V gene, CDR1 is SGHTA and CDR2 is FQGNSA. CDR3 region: CASSFISLAGLQETQYF.

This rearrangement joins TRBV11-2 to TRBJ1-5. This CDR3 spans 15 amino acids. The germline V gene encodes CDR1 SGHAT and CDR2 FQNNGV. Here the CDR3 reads CASSFAGGSNQPQHF.

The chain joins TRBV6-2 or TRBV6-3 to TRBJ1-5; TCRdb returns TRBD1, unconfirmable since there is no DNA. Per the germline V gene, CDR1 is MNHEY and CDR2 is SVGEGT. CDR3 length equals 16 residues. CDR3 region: CASSYSLGGRNQPQHF.

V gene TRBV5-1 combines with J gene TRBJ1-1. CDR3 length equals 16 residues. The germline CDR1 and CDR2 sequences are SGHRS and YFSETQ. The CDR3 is CASSLAQGLVNTEAFF.

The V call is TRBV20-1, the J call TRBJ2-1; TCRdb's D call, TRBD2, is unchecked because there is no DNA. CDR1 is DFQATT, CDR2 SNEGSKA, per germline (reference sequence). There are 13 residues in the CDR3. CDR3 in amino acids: CQPVLAAYNEQFF.

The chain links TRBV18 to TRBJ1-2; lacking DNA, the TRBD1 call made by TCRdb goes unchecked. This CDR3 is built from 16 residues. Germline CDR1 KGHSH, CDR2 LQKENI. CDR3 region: CASSPRTGGANYGYTF.

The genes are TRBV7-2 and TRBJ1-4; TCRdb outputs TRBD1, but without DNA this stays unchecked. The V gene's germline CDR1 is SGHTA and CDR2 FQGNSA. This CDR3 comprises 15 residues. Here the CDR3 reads CASSLDQGVFEKLFF. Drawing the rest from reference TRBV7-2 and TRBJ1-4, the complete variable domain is GAGVSQSPSNKVTEKGKDVELRCDPISGHTALYWYRQSLGQGLEFLIYFQGNSAPDKSGLPSDRFSAERTGGSVSTLTIQRTQQEDSAVYLCASSLDQGVFEKLFFGSGTQLSVL.

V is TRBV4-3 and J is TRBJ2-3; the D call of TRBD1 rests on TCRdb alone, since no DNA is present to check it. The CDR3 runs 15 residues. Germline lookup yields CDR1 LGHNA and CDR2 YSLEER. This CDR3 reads CASSPRGISTDTQYF.

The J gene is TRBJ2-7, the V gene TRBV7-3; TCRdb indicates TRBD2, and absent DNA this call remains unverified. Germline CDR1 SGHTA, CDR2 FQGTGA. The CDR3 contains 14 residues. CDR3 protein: CASSPTSGGYEQYF.

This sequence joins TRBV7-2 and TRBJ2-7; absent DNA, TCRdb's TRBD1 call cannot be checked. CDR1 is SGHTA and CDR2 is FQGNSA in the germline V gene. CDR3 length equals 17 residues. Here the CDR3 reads CASSSGFGQGTAYEQYF.

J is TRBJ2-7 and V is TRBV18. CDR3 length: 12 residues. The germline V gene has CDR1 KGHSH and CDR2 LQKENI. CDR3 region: CASSPQTFEQYF.